This is a list of T cell receptor beta chains from one sample in a study of blood T cell repertoires in COVID-19. TCRdb keeps only in-frame clones here, not all; method: immunoSEQ multiplex PCR. The sample lists 200,000 or so clones, 80% occurring once. Sequencing was done on a sample of PBMCs or T cells enriched from blood (not recorded which). All receptors derive from a woman in her 40s with acute COVID-19. Both conserved end residues are part of each CDR3. Each record gives: J gene, V gene, D gene, CDR3 protein, CDR3 DNA. A D gene is named only where the DNA matches it firmly.

>TRBJ1-1|TRBV9|-
CASSENLVNTEAFF
TGTGCCAGCAGCGAGAATTTAGTGAACACTGAAGCTTTCTTT
>TRBJ1-2|TRBV30|TRBD1
CAWRGGQSSYGYTF
TGTGCCTGGAGGGGGGGACAGTCGAGCTATGGCTACACCTTC
>TRBJ2-7|TRBV19|-
CASRKQGPSSYEQYF
TGTGCCAGTAGGAAACAGGGTCCCAGCTCCTACGAGCAGTACTTC
>TRBJ2-7|TRBV6-1|-
CASSEYLLTDYEQYF
TGTGCCAGCAGTGAATACCTCCTGACAGACTACGAGCAGTACTTC
>TRBJ1-1|TRBV4-1|-
CASSQDLDSLNTEAFF
TGCGCCAGCAGCCAAGATCTCGACAGTTTGAACACTGAAGCTTTCTTT
>TRBJ1-1|TRBV4-3|-
CASSHYGRGTEAFF
TGCGCCAGCAGCCACTACGGGAGGGGGACTGAAGCTTTCTTT
>TRBJ2-7|TRBV3-1/TRBV3-2|TRBD2
CASSQDSTSGRMNSYEQYF
TGTGCCAGCAGCCAAGACAGTACTAGCGGGAGAATGAACTCCTACGAGCAGTACTTC
>TRBJ1-5|TRBV23-1|-
CARRDSDLQPQHF
TGCGCCAGGCGGGACTCCGATCTTCAGCCCCAGCATTTT
>TRBJ2-1|TRBV19|TRBD1
CASRTNRDSNEQFF
TGTGCCAGTAGGACGAACCGGGACAGCAATGAGCAGTTCTTC
>TRBJ2-5|TRBV5-1|-
CASSPGLLLETQYF
TGCGCCAGCAGCCCTGGACTGCTATTGGAGACCCAGTACTTC
>TRBJ2-7|TRBV7-3|TRBD1
CASSSDRLNVKQYF
TGTGCCAGCAGCTCGGACAGGCTAAATGTTAAGCAGTACTTC
>TRBJ1-2|TRBV14|-
CASSRNPDRPYGYTF
TGTGCCAGCAGCCGAAACCCGGACAGACCCTATGGCTACACCTTC
>TRBJ2-3|TRBV11-3|TRBD2
CASSRGIGGGPTDTQYF
TGTGCCAGCAGCCGAGGGATCGGCGGGGGGCCCACAGATACGCAGTATTTT